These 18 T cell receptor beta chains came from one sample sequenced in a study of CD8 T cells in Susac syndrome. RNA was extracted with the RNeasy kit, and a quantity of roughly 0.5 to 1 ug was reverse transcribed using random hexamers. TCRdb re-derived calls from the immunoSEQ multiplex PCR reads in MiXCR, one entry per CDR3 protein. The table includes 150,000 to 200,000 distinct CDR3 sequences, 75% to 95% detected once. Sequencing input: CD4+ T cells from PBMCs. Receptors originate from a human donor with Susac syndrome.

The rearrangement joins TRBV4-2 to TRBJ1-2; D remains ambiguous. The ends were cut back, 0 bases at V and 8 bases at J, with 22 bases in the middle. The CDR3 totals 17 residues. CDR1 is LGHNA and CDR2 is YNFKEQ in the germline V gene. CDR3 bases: TGTGCCAGCAGCCAAGATGAAAACAACTATGAACGTAAAGGCTACACCTTC. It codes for CASSQDENNYERKGYTF.

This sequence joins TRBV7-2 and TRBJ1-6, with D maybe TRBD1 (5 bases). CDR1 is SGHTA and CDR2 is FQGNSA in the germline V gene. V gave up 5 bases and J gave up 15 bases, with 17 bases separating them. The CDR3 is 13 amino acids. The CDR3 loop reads CASSTGPTLLLHF. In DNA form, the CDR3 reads TGTGCCAGCAGCACGGGACCGACGTTGCTCCTCCACTTT.

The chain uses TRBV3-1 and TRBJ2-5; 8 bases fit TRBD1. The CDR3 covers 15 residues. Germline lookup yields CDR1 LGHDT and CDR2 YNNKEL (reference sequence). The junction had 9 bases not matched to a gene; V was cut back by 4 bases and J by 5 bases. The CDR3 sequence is CASSPFTRGQETQYF. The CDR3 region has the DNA TGTGCCAGCAGCCCGTTTACCAGGGGGCAGGAGACCCAGTACTTC.

CDR3 in DNA: TGCGCCAGCAGCTTGGGTGCGGAGAACACCGGGGAGCTGTTTTTT. Protein sequence: CASSLGAENTGELFF. The chain employs TRBV5-1 and TRBJ2-2; the D is unclear. The CDR3 is made up of 15 amino acids. Trimming removed 0 bases from V and 1 base from J, with 7 bases in between. From germline, CDR1 is SGHRS and CDR2 YFSETQ.

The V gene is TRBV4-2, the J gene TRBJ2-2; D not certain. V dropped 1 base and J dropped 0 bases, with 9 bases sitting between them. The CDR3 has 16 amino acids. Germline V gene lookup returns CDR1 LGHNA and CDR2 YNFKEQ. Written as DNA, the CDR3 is TGTGCCAGCAGCCAAGCTGACCTAGCGAACACCGGGGAGCTGTTTTTT. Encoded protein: CASSQADLANTGELFF.

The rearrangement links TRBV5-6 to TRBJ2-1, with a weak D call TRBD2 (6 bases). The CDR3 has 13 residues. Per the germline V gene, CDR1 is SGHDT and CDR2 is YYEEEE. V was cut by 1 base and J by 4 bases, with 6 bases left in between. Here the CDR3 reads CASSLREYNEQFF. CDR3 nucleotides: TGTGCCAGCAGCTTGCGGGAGTACAATGAGCAGTTCTTC. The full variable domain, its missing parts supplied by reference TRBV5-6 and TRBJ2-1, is DAGVTQSPTHLIKTRGQQVTLRCSPKSGHDTVSWYQQALGQGPQFIFQYYEEEERQRGNFPDRFSGHQFPNYSSELNVNALLLGDSALYLCASSLREYNEQFFGPGTRLTVL.

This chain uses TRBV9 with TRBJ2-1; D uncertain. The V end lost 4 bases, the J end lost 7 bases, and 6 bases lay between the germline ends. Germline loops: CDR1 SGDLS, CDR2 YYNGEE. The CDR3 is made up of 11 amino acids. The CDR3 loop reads CASSFENEQFF. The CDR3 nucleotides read TGTGCCAGCAGCTTTGAGAATGAGCAGTTCTTC.

The CDR3 reads CASSVGPSGGSHGELFF. As DNA, the CDR3 is TGTGCCAGCAGCGTAGGCCCTAGCGGGGGGAGTCACGGGGAGCTGTTTTTT. The chain links TRBV9 to TRBJ2-2; 11 bases fit TRBD2. This CDR3 has 17 residues. The V gene end was trimmed by 0 bases and the J gene end by 7 bases; junction bases not matched to a gene: 8. From germline, CDR1 is SGDLS and CDR2 YYNGEE.

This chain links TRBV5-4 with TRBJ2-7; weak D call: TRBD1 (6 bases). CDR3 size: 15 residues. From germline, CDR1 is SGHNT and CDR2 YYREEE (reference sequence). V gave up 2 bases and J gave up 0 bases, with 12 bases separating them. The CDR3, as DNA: TGTGCCAGCAGCTTAGGGACAACAAACTCCTACGAGCAGTACTTC. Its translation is CASSLGTTNSYEQYF.

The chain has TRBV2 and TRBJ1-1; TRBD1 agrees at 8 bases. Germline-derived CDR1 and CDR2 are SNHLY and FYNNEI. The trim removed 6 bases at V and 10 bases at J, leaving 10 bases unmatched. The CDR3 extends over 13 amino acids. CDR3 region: CASSPTDRVGAFF. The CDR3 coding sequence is TGTGCCAGCAGCCCCACGGACAGGGTTGGAGCTTTCTTT.

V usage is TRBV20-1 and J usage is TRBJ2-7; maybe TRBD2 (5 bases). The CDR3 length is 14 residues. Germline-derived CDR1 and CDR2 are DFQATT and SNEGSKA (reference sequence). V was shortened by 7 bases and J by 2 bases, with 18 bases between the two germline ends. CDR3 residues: CSVRSDGITYEQYF. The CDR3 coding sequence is TGCAGTGTGCGCTCGGACGGGATTACCTACGAGCAGTACTTC.

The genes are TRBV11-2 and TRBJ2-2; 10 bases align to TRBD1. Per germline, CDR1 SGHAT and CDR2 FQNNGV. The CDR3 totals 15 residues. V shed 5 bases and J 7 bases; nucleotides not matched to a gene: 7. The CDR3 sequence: CASSPTGGYNGELFF. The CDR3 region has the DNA TGTGCCAGCAGCCCGACAGGGGGCTATAACGGGGAGCTGTTTTTT.

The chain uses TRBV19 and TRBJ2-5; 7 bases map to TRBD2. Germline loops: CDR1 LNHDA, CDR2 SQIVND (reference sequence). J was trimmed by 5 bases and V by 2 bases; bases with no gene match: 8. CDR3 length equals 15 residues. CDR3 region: CASSIRRESKETQYF. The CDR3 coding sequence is TGTGCCAGTAGTATAAGGCGGGAGTCTAAGGAGACCCAGTACTTC.

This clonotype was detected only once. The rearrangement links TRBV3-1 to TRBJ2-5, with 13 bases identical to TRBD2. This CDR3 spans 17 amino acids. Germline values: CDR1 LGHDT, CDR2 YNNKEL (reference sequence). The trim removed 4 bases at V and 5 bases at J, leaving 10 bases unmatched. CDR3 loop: CASSPRSGTSGMETQYF. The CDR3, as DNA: TGTGCCAGCAGCCCACGCTCCGGGACTAGCGGGATGGAGACCCAGTACTTC.

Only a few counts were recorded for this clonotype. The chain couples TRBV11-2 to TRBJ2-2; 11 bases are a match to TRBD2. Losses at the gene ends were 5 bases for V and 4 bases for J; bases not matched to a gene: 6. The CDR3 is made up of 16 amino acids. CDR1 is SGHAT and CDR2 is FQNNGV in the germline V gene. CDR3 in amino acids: CASSGTSGASTGELFF. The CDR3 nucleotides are TGTGCCAGCAGCGGGACTAGCGGTGCTTCCACCGGGGAGCTGTTTTTT. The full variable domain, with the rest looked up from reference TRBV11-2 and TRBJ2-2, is EAGVAQSPRYKIIEKRQSVAFWCNPISGHATLYWYQQILGQGPKLLIQFQNNGVVDDSQLPKDRFSAERLKGVDSTLKIQPAKLEDSAVYLCASSGTSGASTGELFFGEGSRLTVL.

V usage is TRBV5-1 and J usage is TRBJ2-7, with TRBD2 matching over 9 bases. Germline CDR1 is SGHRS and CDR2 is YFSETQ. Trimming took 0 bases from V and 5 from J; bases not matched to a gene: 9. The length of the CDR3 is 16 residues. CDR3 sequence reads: CASSLGSGTSIHEQYF. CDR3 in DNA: TGCGCCAGCAGCTTGGGTTCCGGGACTAGCATCCACGAGCAGTACTTC.

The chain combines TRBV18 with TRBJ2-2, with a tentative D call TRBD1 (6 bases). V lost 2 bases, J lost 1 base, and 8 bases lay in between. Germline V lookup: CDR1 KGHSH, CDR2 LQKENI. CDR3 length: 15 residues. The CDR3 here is CASSPLGQNTGELFF. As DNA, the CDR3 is TGTGCCAGCTCACCATTGGGACAGAACACCGGGGAGCTGTTTTTT.

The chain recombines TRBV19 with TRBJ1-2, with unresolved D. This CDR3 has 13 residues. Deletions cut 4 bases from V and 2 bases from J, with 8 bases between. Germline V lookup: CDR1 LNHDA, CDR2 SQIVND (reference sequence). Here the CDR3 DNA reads TGTGCCAGTAGTAGAGGACGGAACTATGGCTACACCTTC. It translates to CASSRGRNYGYTF.